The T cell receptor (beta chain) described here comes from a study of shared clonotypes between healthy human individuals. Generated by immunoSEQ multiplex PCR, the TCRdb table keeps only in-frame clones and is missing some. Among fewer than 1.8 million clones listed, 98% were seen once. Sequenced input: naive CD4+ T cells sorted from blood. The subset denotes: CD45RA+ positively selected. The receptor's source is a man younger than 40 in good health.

The CDR3 reads CASSPLGSNEKLFF. In DNA form, the CDR3 reads TGTGCCAGCTCACCATTGGGAAGTAATGAAAAACTGTTTTTT. The chain combines TRBV18 with TRBJ1-4; the D is unclear. Germline V gene data show CDR1 as KGHSH and CDR2 as LQKENI. The V gene lost 2 bases and the J gene lost 4 bases, with 8 bases spanning the gap. CDR3 length: 14 residues. Filled out from reference TRBV18 and TRBJ1-4, the complete variable domain reads NAGVMQNPRHLVRRRGQEARLRCSPMKGHSHVYWYRQLPEEGLKFMVYLQKENIIDESGMPKERFSAEFPKEGPSILRIQQVVRGDSAAYFCASSPLGSNEKLFFGSGTQLSVL.